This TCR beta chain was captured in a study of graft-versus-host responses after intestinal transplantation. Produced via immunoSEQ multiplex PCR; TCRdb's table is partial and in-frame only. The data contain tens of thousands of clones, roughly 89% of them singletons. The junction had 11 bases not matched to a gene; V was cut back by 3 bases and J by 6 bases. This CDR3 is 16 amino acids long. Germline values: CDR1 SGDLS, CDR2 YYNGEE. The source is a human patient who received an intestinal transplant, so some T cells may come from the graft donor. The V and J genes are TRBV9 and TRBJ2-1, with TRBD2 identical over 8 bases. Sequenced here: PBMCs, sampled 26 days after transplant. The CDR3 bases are TGTGCCAGCAGCGCCAGACGTGGGACTAGAGTCAATGAGCAGTTCTTC. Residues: CASSARRGTRVNEQFF.